The 9 T cell receptor beta chains below come from one sample, sequenced in a study of T-cell memory formation after mild COVID-19. Each CDR3 protein is one row after TCRdb ran MiXCR on the 5' RACE reads. The table lists hundreds of thousands of distinct CDR3 sequences, under 30% of them singletons. The sequenced sample consisted of PBMCs or a T cell subset sorted from them (not recorded which). Receptors originate from an adult woman who had mild COVID-19 (a few samples of this study predate the infection). Cell type and time point are not known.

The CDR3 DNA follows: TGCGCCAGCAGCTTGGGTGCTAGCGGGGATGCAGATACGCAGTATTTT. Its translation is CASSLGASGDADTQYF. The chain is built from TRBV5-1 and TRBJ2-3; 9 bases fit TRBD2. V shed 0 bases, J shed 4 bases, and the junction held 6 bases outside the gene matches. Germline lookup yields CDR1 SGHRS and CDR2 YFSETQ. This CDR3 has 16 residues.

This clonotype has ten or more counts. The rearrangement uses TRBV5-5 and TRBJ2-2; 8 nucleotides line up with TRBD2. Germline-derived CDR1 and CDR2 are SGHKS and YYEKEE (reference sequence). The CDR3 loop spans 16 amino acids. V gave up 0 bases and J gave up 1 base; unmatched junction bases: 2. DNA for the CDR3: TGTGCCAGCAGCTTGGCCAGCGGGAGGAACACCGGGGAGCTGTTTTTT. The encoded protein is CASSLASGRNTGELFF. The full variable domain, its missing parts supplied by reference TRBV5-5 and TRBJ2-2, is DAGVTQSPTHLIKTRGQQVTLRCSPISGHKSVSWYQQVLGQGPQFIFQYYEKEERGRGNFPDRFSARQFPNYSSELNVNALLLGDSALYLCASSLASGRNTGELFFGEGSRLTVL.

This clonotype has more than one count but fewer than ten. V usage is TRBV18 and J usage is TRBJ2-7; D is ambiguous. This CDR3 contains 15 residues. V was trimmed by 3 bases and J by 0 bases, leaving 12 bases between them. Germline CDR1 KGHSH, CDR2 LQKENI. In DNA, the CDR3 is TGTGCCAGCTCACCCGTGGCCCTGAGCTCCTACGAGCAGTACTTC. Translated: CASSPVALSSYEQYF.

This clonotype was seen ten or more times. The V gene is TRBV9, the J gene TRBJ1-5; D not certain. There are 14 residues in the CDR3. Per germline, CDR1 SGDLS and CDR2 YYNGEE. Trimming took 0 bases from V and 4 from J, leaving 8 bases between them. CDR3 residues: CASSVDGSNQPQHF. The CDR3 DNA reads as TGTGCCAGCAGCGTAGACGGGAGTAATCAGCCCCAGCATTTT.

The V and J genes are TRBV24-1 and TRBJ2-1; 7 bases are shared with TRBD2. Trimming removed 1 base from V and 4 bases from J; junction bases left unmatched: 6. Per germline, CDR1 KGHDR and CDR2 SFDVKD. CDR3 length: 16 amino acids. The chain's CDR3 is CATSDFGGRKYNEQFF. CDR3 in DNA: TGTGCCACCAGTGATTTCGGCGGGAGAAAGTACAATGAGCAGTTCTTC.

This clonotype came up a few times. This chain links TRBV18 with TRBJ2-4, with TRBD1 matching 9 bases. Germline values: CDR1 KGHSH, CDR2 LQKENI. After removal of 6 bases from V and 5 bases from J, the junction contained 17 bases not matched to a gene. The CDR3 has 18 residues. CDR3 in DNA: TGTGCCAGCTCTTCTAAAAGGAGACAGGGGGATTTGCAAAACATTCAGTACTTC. This encodes CASSSKRRQGDLQNIQYF. Filled out from reference TRBV18 and TRBJ2-4, the complete variable domain reads NAGVMQNPRHLVRRRGQEARLRCSPMKGHSHVYWYRQLPEEGLKFMVYLQKENIIDESGMPKERFSAEFPKEGPSILRIQQVVRGDSAAYFCASSSKRRQGDLQNIQYFGAGTRLSVL.

This clonotype showed up just a few times. This chain uses TRBV6-1 with TRBJ1-1; D unresolved. Germline assignment: CDR1 MNHNS and CDR2 SASEGT. The germline V and J ends were trimmed by 4 bases and 1 base, with 10 bases remaining between them. This CDR3 is 14 amino acids long. This CDR3 reads CASSATEGNTEAFF. In DNA, the CDR3 is TGTGCCAGCAGTGCGACCGAGGGGAACACTGAAGCTTTCTTT.

This clonotype was seen more than once but under ten times. The chain is built from TRBV4-1 and TRBJ2-1; a possible D gene is TRBD2 (7 bases). This CDR3 comprises 17 residues. Trimming took 0 bases from V and 3 from J, leaving 15 bases between them. CDR1 and CDR2 from the germline V gene are MGHRA and YSYEKL. CDR3 nucleotides: TGCGCCAGCAGCCAAGATGGGGGAGGGGGAATCTACAATGAGCAGTTCTTC. As protein: CASSQDGGGGIYNEQFF.

The genes are TRBV30 and TRBJ2-7; D ambiguous. This CDR3 is 16 amino acids long. Germline V gene lookup returns CDR1 GTSNPN and CDR2 SVGIG (reference sequence). With 2 bases removed from V and 1 base from J, the gap between germline ends came to 18 bases. The CDR3 loop reads CAWSFRGPSRSYEQYF. In DNA form, the CDR3 reads TGTGCCTGGAGTTTTCGTGGTCCCTCACGTTCCTACGAGCAGTACTTC.